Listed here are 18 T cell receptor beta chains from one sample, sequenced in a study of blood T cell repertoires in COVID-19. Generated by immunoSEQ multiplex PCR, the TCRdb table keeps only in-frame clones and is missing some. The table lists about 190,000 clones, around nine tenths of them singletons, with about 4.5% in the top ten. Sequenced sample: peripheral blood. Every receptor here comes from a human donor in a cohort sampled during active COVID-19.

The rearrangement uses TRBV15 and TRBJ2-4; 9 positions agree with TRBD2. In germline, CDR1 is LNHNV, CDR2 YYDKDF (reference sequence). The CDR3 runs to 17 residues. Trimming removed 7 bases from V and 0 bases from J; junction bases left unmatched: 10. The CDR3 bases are TGTGCCACCACTCAGCGGGGGGCCACCGTAGCCAAAAACATTCAGTACTTC. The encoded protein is CATTQRGATVAKNIQYF.

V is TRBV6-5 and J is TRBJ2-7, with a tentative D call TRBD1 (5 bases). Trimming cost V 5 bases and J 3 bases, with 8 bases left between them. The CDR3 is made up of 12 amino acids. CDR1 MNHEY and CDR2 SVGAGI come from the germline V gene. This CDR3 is CASSTTDYEQYF. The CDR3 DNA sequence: TGTGCCAGCAGTACGACAGACTACGAGCAGTACTTC.

CDR3 DNA: TGCAGCCTACGAGAGGACAGGGTGCCAGACACTGAAGCTTTCTTT. Translating it yields CSLREDRVPDTEAFF. This chain connects TRBV29-1 to TRBJ1-1; 8 bases map to TRBD1. Germline assignment: CDR1 SQVTM and CDR2 ANQGSEA. The V and J ends lost 8 bases and 3 bases, in that order; junction bases with no gene match: 14. The CDR3 runs 15 residues.

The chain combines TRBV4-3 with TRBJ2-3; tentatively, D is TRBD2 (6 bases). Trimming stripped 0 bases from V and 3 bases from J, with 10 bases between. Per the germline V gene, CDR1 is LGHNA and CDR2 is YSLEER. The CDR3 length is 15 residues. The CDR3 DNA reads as TGCGCCAGCAGCCAAGAGCACGGGAGAACAGATACGCAGTATTTT. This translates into CASSQEHGRTDTQYF.

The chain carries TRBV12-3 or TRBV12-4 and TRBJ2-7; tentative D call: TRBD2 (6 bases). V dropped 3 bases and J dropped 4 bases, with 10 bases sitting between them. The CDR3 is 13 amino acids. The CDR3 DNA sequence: TGTGCCAGCAGTTTGGGTGGGGGGTACGAGCAGTACTTC. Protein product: CASSLGGGYEQYF.

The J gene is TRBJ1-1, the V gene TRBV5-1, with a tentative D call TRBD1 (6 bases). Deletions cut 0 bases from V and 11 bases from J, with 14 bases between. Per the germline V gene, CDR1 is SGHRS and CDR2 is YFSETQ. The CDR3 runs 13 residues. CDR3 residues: CASSLVGPGAAFF. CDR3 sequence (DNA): TGCGCCAGCAGCTTGGTCGGGCCAGGGGCTGCTTTCTTT.

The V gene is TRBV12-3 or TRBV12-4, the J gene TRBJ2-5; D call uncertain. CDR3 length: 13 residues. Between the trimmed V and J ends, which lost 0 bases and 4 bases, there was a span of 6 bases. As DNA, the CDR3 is TGTGCCAGCAGTTTAGCCGCCAGAGAGACCCAGTACTTC. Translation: CASSLAARETQYF.

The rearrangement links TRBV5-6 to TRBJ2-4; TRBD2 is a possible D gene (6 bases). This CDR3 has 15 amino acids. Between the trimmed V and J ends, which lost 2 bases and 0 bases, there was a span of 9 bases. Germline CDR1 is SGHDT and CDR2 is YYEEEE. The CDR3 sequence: CASSFEGGAKNIQYF. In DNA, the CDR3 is TGTGCCAGCAGCTTTGAGGGAGGAGCCAAAAACATTCAGTACTTC. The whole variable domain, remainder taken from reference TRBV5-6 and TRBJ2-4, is DAGVTQSPTHLIKTRGQQVTLRCSPKSGHDTVSWYQQALGQGPQFIFQYYEEEERQRGNFPDRFSGHQFPNYSSELNVNALLLGDSALYLCASSFEGGAKNIQYFGAGTRLSVL.

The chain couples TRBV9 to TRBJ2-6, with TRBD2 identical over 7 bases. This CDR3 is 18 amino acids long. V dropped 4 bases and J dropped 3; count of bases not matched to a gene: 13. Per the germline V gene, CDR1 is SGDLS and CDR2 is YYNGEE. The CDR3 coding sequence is TGTGCCAGCAGCTTCCACCCGGGGGGTGCGGATGGGGCCAACGTCCTGACTTTC. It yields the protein CASSFHPGGADGANVLTF.

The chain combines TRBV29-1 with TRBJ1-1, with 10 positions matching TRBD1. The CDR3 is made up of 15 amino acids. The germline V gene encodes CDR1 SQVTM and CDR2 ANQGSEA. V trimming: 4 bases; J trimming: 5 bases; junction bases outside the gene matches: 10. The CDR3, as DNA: TGCAGCGTTGCCACTTCGACAGGGGGCGGTACTGAAGCTTTCTTT. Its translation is CSVATSTGGGTEAFF. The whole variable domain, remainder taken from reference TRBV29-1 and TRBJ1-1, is SAVISQKPSRDICQRGTSLTIQCQVDSQVTMMFWYRQQPGQSLTLIATANQGSEATYESGFVIDKFPISRPNLTFSTLTVSNMSPEDSSIYLCSVATSTGGGTEAFFGQGTRLTVV.

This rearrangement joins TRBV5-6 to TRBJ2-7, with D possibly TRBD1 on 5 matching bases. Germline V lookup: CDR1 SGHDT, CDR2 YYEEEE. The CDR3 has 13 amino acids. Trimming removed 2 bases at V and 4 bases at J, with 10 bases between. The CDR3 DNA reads TGTGCCAGCAGCTTCGACAGACGATACGAGCAGTACTTC. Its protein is CASSFDRRYEQYF.

The CDR3 here is CASSSGLAQETQYF. The CDR3 DNA reads TGTGCCAGCAGCTCAGGACTAGCTCAAGAGACCCAGTACTTC. The chain carries TRBV11-2 and TRBJ2-5, with 8 bases identical to TRBD2. This CDR3 has 14 amino acids. Germline CDR1 SGHAT, CDR2 FQNNGV. With 4 bases clipped from V and 2 bases from J, the junction kept 3 bases outside the gene matches.

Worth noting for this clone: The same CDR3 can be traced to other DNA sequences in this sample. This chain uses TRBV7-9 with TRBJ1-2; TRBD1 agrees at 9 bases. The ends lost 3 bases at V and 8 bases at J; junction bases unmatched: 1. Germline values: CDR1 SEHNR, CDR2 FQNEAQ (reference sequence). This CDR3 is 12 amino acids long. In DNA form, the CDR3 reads TGTGCCAGCAGCTTGGGACAGGGCGGCTACACCTTC. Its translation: CASSLGQGGYTF.

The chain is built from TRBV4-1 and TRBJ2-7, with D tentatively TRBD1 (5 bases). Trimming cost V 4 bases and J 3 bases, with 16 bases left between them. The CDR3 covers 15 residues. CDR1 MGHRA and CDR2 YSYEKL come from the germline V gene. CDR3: CASSPSQVEDYEQYF. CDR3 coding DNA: TGCGCCAGCAGCCCTTCACAGGTAGAGGACTACGAGCAGTACTTC.

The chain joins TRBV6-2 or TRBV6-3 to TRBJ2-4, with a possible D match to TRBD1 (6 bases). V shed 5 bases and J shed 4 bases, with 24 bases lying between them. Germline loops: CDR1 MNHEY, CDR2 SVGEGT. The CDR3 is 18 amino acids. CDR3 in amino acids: CASSRSYRQDKVKNIQYF. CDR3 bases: TGTGCCAGCAGTCGCTCTTATAGACAGGATAAAGTAAAAAACATTCAGTACTTC.

CDR3 residues: CASSEAVGQGLVVASNTGELFF. In DNA form, the CDR3 reads TGTGCCAGCAGTGAAGCCGTAGGACAGGGGTTGGTCGTGGCCTCGAACACCGGGGAGCTGTTTTTT. This chain joins TRBV6-1 and TRBJ2-2; 9 bases map to TRBD1. This CDR3 has 22 residues. CDR1 is MNHNS, CDR2 SASEGT, per germline. Losses at the gene ends were 0 bases for V and 0 bases for J; bases not matched to a gene: 17.

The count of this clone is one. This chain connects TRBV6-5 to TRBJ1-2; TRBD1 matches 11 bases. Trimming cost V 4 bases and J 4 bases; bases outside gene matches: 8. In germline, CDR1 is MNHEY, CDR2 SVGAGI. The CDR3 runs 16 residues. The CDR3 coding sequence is TGTGCCAGCAGTTCAACGAGGACAGGGGGCTCCTATGGCTACACCTTC. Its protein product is CASSSTRTGGSYGYTF.

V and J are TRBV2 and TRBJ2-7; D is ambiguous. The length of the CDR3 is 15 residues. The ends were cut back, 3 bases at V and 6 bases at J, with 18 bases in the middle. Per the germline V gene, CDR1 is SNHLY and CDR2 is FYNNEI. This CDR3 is CASSESLLGPGEQYF. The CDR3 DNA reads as TGTGCCAGCAGTGAGTCCCTCCTTGGGCCTGGCGAGCAGTACTTC.